This TCR beta chain was sequenced during a study of cytomegalovirus exposure and HLA in healthy donors. V dropped 2 bases and J dropped 5; count of bases not matched to a gene: 5. The CDR3 runs 14 residues. Germline lookup yields CDR1 SEHNR and CDR2 FQNEAQ (reference sequence). This PCR relied on a set of 60 Vbeta primers and 13 Jbeta primers. Repertoires were generated with immunoSEQ multiplex PCR, while TCRdb's copy carries only in-frame clones and drops some. The table has nearly 110,000 clones, over 70% seen once. Sequencing was performed on PBMCs. This TCR derives from a man aged 30 to 45 in good health and CMV-seronegative. The gene calls are TRBV7-9 and TRBJ1-1; 7 bases map to TRBD1. CDR3 in amino acids: CASSLRQGRTEAFF. The CDR3 DNA is TGTGCCAGCAGCTTACGACAGGGACGGACTGAAGCTTTCTTT. The full variable domain, its missing parts supplied by reference TRBV7-9 and TRBJ1-1, is DTGVSQNPRHKITKRGQNVTFRCDPISEHNRLYWYRQTLGQGPEFLTYFQNEAQLEKSRLLSDRFSAERPKGSFSTLEIQRTEQGDSAMYLCASSLRQGRTEAFFGQGTRLTVV.